The 16 T cell receptor beta chains listed next were all sequenced from one sample in a study of cytomegalovirus exposure and HLA in healthy donors. PCR involved 60 Vbeta and 13 Jbeta primers. Using immunoSEQ multiplex PCR, the repertoire was profiled, and TCRdb retains in-frame clones only, with some absent. This sample has hundreds of thousands of clones, with roughly 80% found just once. Sequencing was done on a sample of PBMCs. All receptors come from a girl aged 2 to 9 in good health and CMV-seronegative.

This chain uses TRBV5-1 with TRBJ2-5, with D perhaps matching TRBD1 (7 bases). Germline V gives CDR1 SGHRS, CDR2 YFSETQ. The CDR3 runs 17 residues. Trimming removed 1 base from V and 0 bases from J, with 16 bases in between. The DNA of the CDR3 is TGCGCCAGCAGCTTGCGGGGCGGGACAGACTACCAAGAGACCCAGTACTTC. Protein sequence: CASSLRGGTDYQETQYF.

The chain is built from TRBV5-8 and TRBJ2-5, with 14 positions matching TRBD2. Per germline, CDR1 SGHTS and CDR2 YDEGEE. The CDR3 has 15 amino acids. Trimming removed 3 bases from V and 4 bases from J; junction bases left unmatched: 2. The CDR3 DNA reads TGTGCCAGCAGCTCTGGACTAGCGGGGGGAGAGACCCAGTACTTC. This encodes CASSSGLAGGETQYF.

The sample holds a few counts of this clone. The rearrangement uses TRBV25-1 and TRBJ2-3; perhaps TRBD1 as D (6 bases). The V gene's germline CDR1 is MGHDK and CDR2 SYGVNS. CDR3 size: 13 residues. Trimming removed 5 bases from V and 2 bases from J, with 8 bases in between. The CDR3 nucleotides are TGTGCCAGCAGTTGGGGGCCCACAGATACGCAGTATTTT. Translated, it gives CASSWGPTDTQYF. The entire variable domain, with the rest obtained from reference TRBV25-1 and TRBJ2-3, is as follows: EADIYQTPRYLVIGTGKKITLECSQTMGHDKMYWYQQDPGMELHLIHYSYGVNSTEKGDLSSESTVSRIRTEHFPLTLESARPSHTSQYLCASSWGPTDTQYFGPGTRLTVL.

The gene calls are TRBV5-4 and TRBJ2-3; TRBD2 matches 7 bases. The V and J ends lost 4 bases and 0 bases, in that order; junction bases with no gene match: 5. This CDR3 region has 15 residues. CDR1 and CDR2 from the germline V gene are SGHNT and YYREEE (reference sequence). CDR3 coding DNA: TGTGCCAGCAGCCCGGGACTAACTAGCACAGATACGCAGTATTTT. Amino acids: CASSPGLTSTDTQYF. Full variable domain (outside the CDR3, taken from reference TRBV5-4 and TRBJ2-3): ETGVTQSPTHLIKTRGQQVTLRCSSQSGHNTVSWYQQALGQGPQFIFQYYREEENGRGNFPPRFSGLQFPNYSSELNVNALELDDSALYLCASSPGLTSTDTQYFGPGTRLTVL.

The gene calls are TRBV7-9 and TRBJ1-2, with TRBD1 matching 7 bases. The CDR3 has 15 residues. V dropped 2 bases and J dropped 6; count of bases not matched to a gene: 9. Germline CDR1 SEHNR, CDR2 FQNEAQ (reference sequence). The CDR3 bases are TGTGCCAGCAGCTTATACACAGGGGAGGTCGATGGCTACACCTTC. Protein product: CASSLYTGEVDGYTF. Full variable domain (remainder filled in from reference TRBV7-9 and TRBJ1-2): DTGVSQNPRHKITKRGQNVTFRCDPISEHNRLYWYRQTLGQGPEFLTYFQNEAQLEKSRLLSDRFSAERPKGSFSTLEIQRTEQGDSAMYLCASSLYTGEVDGYTFGSGTRLTVV.

The chain joins TRBV15 to TRBJ2-1; D might be TRBD1 (5 bases). V was shortened by 8 bases and J by 9 bases, with 20 bases between the two germline ends. This CDR3 has 14 amino acids. Germline loops: CDR1 LNHNV, CDR2 YYDKDF (reference sequence). The DNA of the CDR3 is TGTGCCACCTCTGGGGCGCTAGGGGTGGGTGAGCAGTTCTTC. Its translation is CATSGALGVGEQFF.

V usage is TRBV10-1 and J usage is TRBJ2-2, with D possibly matching TRBD1 (5 bases). The CDR3 sequence is 15 residues long. Deletions cut 8 bases from V and 4 bases from J, with 17 bases between. CDR1 is WNHNN, CDR2 SYGVQD, per germline (reference sequence). The DNA for the CDR3 is TGCGCCAGCGGGGCCATGACCTTGGGCACCGGGGAGCTGTTTTTT. Protein: CASGAMTLGTGELFF.

The chain uses TRBV4-1 and TRBJ2-5, with D tentatively TRBD1 (6 bases). The CDR3 is 16 residues long. Trimming shortened V by 4 bases and J by 4 bases, and 19 bases separated the two germline ends. CDR1 MGHRA and CDR2 YSYEKL come from the germline V gene. The CDR3 protein is CASSPGDTSDLETQYF. The CDR3 DNA sequence: TGCGCCAGCAGCCCCGGGGACACCTCAGATTTAGAGACCCAGTACTTC.

In DNA form, the CDR3 reads TGTGCCAGCAGCGCTAGCGGGAGCCAAGAGACCCAGTACTTC. Translated: CASSASGSQETQYF. This rearrangement joins TRBV5-4 to TRBJ2-5, with 10 bases fitting TRBD2. CDR1 and CDR2 (germline): SGHNT, YYREEE (reference sequence). The CDR3 has 14 amino acids. The ends lost 4 bases at V and 1 base at J; junction bases unmatched: 1.

The chain is built from TRBV5-6 and TRBJ1-2; 7 bases are a match to TRBD1. V dropped 3 bases and J dropped 4; count of bases not matched to a gene: 6. This CDR3 comprises 14 residues. The germline V gene encodes CDR1 SGHDT and CDR2 YYEEEE. Here the CDR3 reads CASSWTGILYGYTF. As DNA, the CDR3 is TGTGCCAGCAGCTGGACAGGTATACTCTATGGCTACACCTTC.

The V gene is TRBV5-1, the J gene TRBJ1-5; 9 nucleotides match TRBD1. The CDR3 is 16 residues long. Germline values: CDR1 SGHRS, CDR2 YFSETQ. V lost 8 bases to trimming and J lost 0 bases; unmatched junction nucleotides: 9. The CDR3 spells CASSPGQGYSNQPQHF. CDR3 bases: TGCGCCAGTAGTCCGGGACAGGGCTATAGCAATCAGCCCCAGCATTTT.

The chain uses TRBV29-1 and TRBJ2-1; D is possibly TRBD1 (6 bases). Looked up from germline, CDR1 is SQVTM and CDR2 is ANQGSEA. V was trimmed by 0 bases and J by 9 bases, leaving 18 bases between them. CDR3 length: 15 amino acids. The CDR3 protein is CSVEDSRGPSGEQFF. In nucleotides, the CDR3 is TGCAGCGTTGAAGATAGCAGGGGTCCATCTGGTGAGCAGTTCTTC.

The chain is built from TRBV27 and TRBJ1-3, with D unresolved. V was pared by 8 bases and J by 0 bases, with 8 bases between. The CDR3 totals 13 residues. Germline values: CDR1 MNHEY, CDR2 SMNVEV (reference sequence). The chain's CDR3 is CASSGSSGNTIYF. The DNA for the CDR3 is TGTGCCAGCTCGGGGTCCTCTGGAAACACCATATATTTT.

V and J are TRBV9 and TRBJ1-1, with 8 bases that match TRBD1. The V gene's germline CDR1 is SGDLS and CDR2 YYNGEE. CDR3 size: 16 residues. Germline trimming cut 3 bases from V and 1 base from J; bases unmatched to any gene: 8. CDR3 DNA: TGTGCCAGCAGCGCAATACAGGGGGTCGCGAACACTGAAGCTTTCTTT. Translated: CASSAIQGVANTEAFF.

V is TRBV18 and J is TRBJ2-5, with a possible D match to TRBD1 (7 bases). The CDR3 covers 14 residues. Per germline, CDR1 KGHSH and CDR2 LQKENI. The germline V and J ends were trimmed by 5 bases and 5 bases, with 15 bases remaining between them. The CDR3, as DNA: TGTGCCAGCTCAGCGGGACAGCGGGCGGAGACCCAGTACTTC. Residues: CASSAGQRAETQYF.

The rearrangement joins TRBV11-2 to TRBJ1-2; TRBD1 aligns across 10 bases. This CDR3 region has 15 residues. Germline V gene data show CDR1 as SGHAT and CDR2 as FQNNGV. Trimming cost V 5 bases and J 3 bases; bases outside gene matches: 6. The CDR3 DNA sequence: TGTGCCAGCAGCAGCCCGGGACAGGGGTACTATGGCTACACCTTC. Protein: CASSSPGQGYYGYTF.